This T cell receptor (beta chain) was profiled in a study of control samples from healthy donors and cancer patients. V was shortened by 5 bases and J by 2 bases, with 4 bases between the two germline ends. The CDR3 is made up of 12 amino acids. Per the germline V gene, CDR1 is LGHDT and CDR2 is YNNKEL (reference sequence). Here immunoSEQ multiplex PCR was the method, and the copy in TCRdb shows in-frame clones only, minus some. The sample contains 80,000 to 85,000 clones, nearly 90% of which appear only once. The sample consisted of blood. The genes are TRBV3-1 (or the pseudogene TRBV3-2) and TRBJ1-3; D ambiguous. This sequence originates from a woman in her fifties or sixties in good health. The CDR3 reads CASSVTGNTIYF. CDR3 in DNA: TGTGCCAGCAGCGTTACTGGAAACACCATATATTTT.